These 14 T cell receptor beta chains originate from one sample sequenced in a study of tumor and adjacent non-tumor tissue in lung cancer. This sample's RNA came from whole unsorted tissue. Three rounds of nested PCR, following a modified ARM-PCR protocol, produced the TCRbeta library. TCRdb independently ran MiXCR on the multiplex PCR reads; one entry per CDR3 protein. Among fewer than 120,000 distinct CDR3 sequences listed, roughly 84% were seen once. The sample was lung tumor tissue. All receptors derive from a man aged 70 or older with non-small cell lung cancer.

Comments on this clonotype: The missing conserved phenylalanine or tryptophan at the end of this CDR3 makes a read error likely. It is unclear where the CDR3 begins or ends on the DNA, so no DNA is shown, and the CDR3 is as TCRdb lists it. This chain links TRBV11-1 with TRBJ2-2. CDR1 and CDR2 from the germline V gene are SGHAT and FQDESV (reference sequence). The CDR3 extends over 12 residues, inclusive of both ends. The chain's CDR3 is CASSLGGGKLFY.

Remarks on this clonotype: Its ends do not fully match the called genes, so a read error is possible. The J gene is TRBJ1-2, the V gene TRBV4-2, with D possibly being TRBD1 (5 bases). Germline CDR1 is LGHNA and CDR2 is YNFKEQ. The CDR3 extends over 14 amino acids. Here the CDR3 DNA reads TGTGCCAGTAGCCAAGAACAAGGGACTTATGGCTACACCTTC. This encodes CASSQEQGTYGYTF.

As for this clonotype: The junction departs from germline at one end; a sequencing error may be responsible. J is TRBJ2-3 and V is TRBV7-9, with D hard to call. Germline CDR1 reads SEHNR; CDR2 reads FQNEAQ (reference sequence). This CDR3 has 16 amino acids. CDR3 residues: CASSLASASFTATQYF. CDR3 in DNA: TGTGCCAGCAGCTTAGCTTCTGCTAGTTTCACAGCTACGCAGTATTTT.

The genes are TRBV4-2 and TRBJ2-3, with a possible D match to TRBD1 (6 bases). Looked up from germline, CDR1 is LGHNA and CDR2 is YNFKEQ. There are 14 residues in the CDR3. Trimming cost V 9 bases and J 4 bases, with 17 bases left between them. CDR3 DNA: TGTGCCAGTTCAAGAGGGGGTGTGTCAGATACGCAGTATTTT. Protein: CASSRGGVSDTQYF.

Details on this clonotype: A read error may explain this, as a much larger clone is one base away. The V gene is TRBV12-3 or TRBV12-4, the J gene TRBJ2-1; D gene unclear. This CDR3 region has 11 residues. In nucleotides, the CDR3 is TGTGCCACCAGTCCCGGTTTTGAGCAGTTCTTC. As protein: CATSPGFEQFF.

This clonotype was seen once. At one of its ends the junction is not consistent with the germline gene, which may arise from a read error. The chain links TRBV5-1 to TRBJ1-1, with D tentatively TRBD1 (5 bases). This CDR3 has 16 residues. In germline, CDR1 is SGHRS, CDR2 YFSETQ. The CDR3 loop is CSSSLGPREMNTEAFF. As DNA, the CDR3 is TGTTCCAGCAGCTTGGGACCTCGGGAAATGAACACTGAAGCTTTCTTT.

This clonotype was recorded a few times. The CDR3 DNA is TGTGCCACGTCTGGTCGGAGCACGGATACACATTATTTT. Its protein is CATSGRSTDTHYF. The chain recombines TRBV11-2 with TRBJ2-3; D ambiguous. V shed 10 bases and J shed 15 bases, with 26 bases lying between them. Germline CDR1 is SGHAT and CDR2 is FQNNGV. This CDR3 spans 13 amino acids.

Turning to this clonotype: Mismatch with germline at one junction end may stem from a read error. The V and J genes are TRBV29-1 and TRBJ2-5, with 11 bases aligning to TRBD2. This CDR3 spans 12 amino acids. Germline loops: CDR1 SQVTM, CDR2 ANQGSEA. CDR3 coding DNA: TGCAGCGGGACACTAGCGGGGGAGACCCTGTACTTC. This gives the protein CSGTLAGETLYF.

Of note for this clonotype: The junction departs from the called germline gene at one end, perhaps through a read error. The chain links TRBV6-1 to TRBJ1-2; possible D gene TRBD1, 5 bases. The CDR3 is 14 residues long. Looked up from germline, CDR1 is MNHNS and CDR2 is SASEGT. CDR3 protein: CASSEGIGVYAYTF. The CDR3 DNA follows: TGTGCCAGCAGCGAAGGGATAGGGGTTTATGCCTACACCTTC.

The chain employs TRBV2 and TRBJ2-7, with 10 bases that match TRBD2. In germline, CDR1 is SNHLY, CDR2 FYNNEI. V lost 4 bases, J lost 3 bases, and 3 bases stayed unmatched. The CDR3 totals 14 residues. CDR3 sequence (DNA): TGTGCCAGCAGTGGACTAGCGGGTTTCTACGAGCAGTACTTC. It translates to CASSGLAGFYEQYF.

V usage is TRBV29-1 and J usage is TRBJ1-2; D ambiguous. V was pared by 2 bases and J by 5 bases, with 15 bases between. CDR1 is SQVTM, CDR2 ANQGSEA, per germline. The CDR3 contains 14 residues. CDR3 in DNA: TGCAGCGTTGAATCGGCAGAGGGCGGGTATGGCTACACCTTC. Translating gives CSVESAEGGYGYTF.

Points on this clonotype: Germline is not matched at one junction end, which may reflect a read error. The V gene is TRBV6-2 or TRBV6-3, the J gene TRBJ2-3; no clear D gene. The CDR3 totals 17 residues. Germline V gene sequence: CDR1 MNHEY, CDR2 SVGEGT. The CDR3 nucleotides read TGTGCCAACAGTTACACGATGAAAGTAGGCCACCAGGATACGCAGTATTTT. Residues: CANSYTMKVGHQDTQYF.

Concerning this clonotype itself: The junction does not match germline at one end; this may be a read error. J is TRBJ2-1 and V is TRBV6-2 or TRBV6-3; D is undetermined. The germline CDR1 and CDR2 sequences are MNHEY and SVGEGT. This CDR3 has 13 amino acids. CDR3 residues: CDSNRGGYNEQLF. For the CDR3, the DNA is TGTGACAGCAACAGAGGCGGCTACAATGAGCAGCTCTTC.

This clonotype has only one observation. Compared with germline, one end of the junction differs, possibly owing to a read error. The V and J genes are TRBV29-1 and TRBJ1-1; TRBD1 might be the D (5 bases). The CDR3 has 13 residues. The V gene's germline CDR1 is SQVTM and CDR2 ANQGSEA. The CDR3 region has the DNA TGCAGCGCCGATCCGGGACCGAGAGATGAAACTTTCTTT. Translating gives CSADPGPRDETFF.